What follows is one TCR beta chain and its context. Its target is unknown. This sample is part of a study of CD8+ T cells in alopecia areata. Findings and caveats of the study: The study found higher clonality in lesional than normal scalp, especially in alopecia totalis/universalis.

The germline CDR1 and CDR2 sequences are SQVTM and ANQGSEA. The V end lost 3 bases, the J end lost 2 bases, and 15 bases lay between the germline ends. CDR3 length: 15 amino acids. Extracted from the samples, RNA was reverse transcribed into cDNA to serve as the sequencing template. Assay used: immunoSEQ multiplex PCR; TCRdb lists only in-frame clones, some missing. The sample includes about 160,000 clones, 55% to 75% of them seen just once. Treatment of the sample: oral pan-JAK inhibitor, 5-10 mg twice daily. V gene TRBV29-1 combines with J gene TRBJ2-3; a possible D gene is TRBD1 (5 bases). Sequences were derived from CD4+ T cells sorted from blood, sampled at week 4, from a patient treated with tofacitinib. This receptor was obtained from a human donor with alopecia areata. The CDR3 reads CSVEDRAGYTDTQYF. The CDR3 nucleotides read TGCAGCGTTGAGGATCGTGCAGGGTACACAGATACGCAGTATTTT.